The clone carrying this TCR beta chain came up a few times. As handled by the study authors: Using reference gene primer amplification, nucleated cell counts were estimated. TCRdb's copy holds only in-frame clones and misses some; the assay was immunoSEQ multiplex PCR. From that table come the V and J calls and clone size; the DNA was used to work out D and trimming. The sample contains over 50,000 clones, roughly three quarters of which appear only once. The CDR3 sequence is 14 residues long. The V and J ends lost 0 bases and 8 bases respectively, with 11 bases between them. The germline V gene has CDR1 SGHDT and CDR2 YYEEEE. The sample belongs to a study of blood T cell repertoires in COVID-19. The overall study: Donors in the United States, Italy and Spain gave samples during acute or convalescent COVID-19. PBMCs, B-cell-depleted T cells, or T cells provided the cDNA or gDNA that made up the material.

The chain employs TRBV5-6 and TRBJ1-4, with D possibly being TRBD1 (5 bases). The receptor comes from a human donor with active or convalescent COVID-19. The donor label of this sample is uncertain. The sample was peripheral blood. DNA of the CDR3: TGTGCCAGCAGCTTGGCAGGGTACCAAGAAAAACTGTTTTTT. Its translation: CASSLAGYQEKLFF.